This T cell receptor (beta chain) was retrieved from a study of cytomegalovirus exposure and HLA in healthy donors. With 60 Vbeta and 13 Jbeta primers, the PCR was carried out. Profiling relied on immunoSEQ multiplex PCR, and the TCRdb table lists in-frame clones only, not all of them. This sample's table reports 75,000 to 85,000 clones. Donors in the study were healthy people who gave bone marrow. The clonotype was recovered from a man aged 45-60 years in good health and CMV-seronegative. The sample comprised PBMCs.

CDR3 in amino acids: CASSQERSSNEKLFF. CDR3 DNA: TGCGCCAGCAGCCAAGAGAGGTCCTCTAATGAAAAACTGTTTTTT. The chain employs TRBV4-1 and TRBJ1-4, with D unclear. Germline CDR1 and CDR2: MGHRA and YSYEKL. CDR3 length equals 15 residues. The V end lost 0 bases, the J end lost 3 bases, and 8 bases lay between the germline ends.